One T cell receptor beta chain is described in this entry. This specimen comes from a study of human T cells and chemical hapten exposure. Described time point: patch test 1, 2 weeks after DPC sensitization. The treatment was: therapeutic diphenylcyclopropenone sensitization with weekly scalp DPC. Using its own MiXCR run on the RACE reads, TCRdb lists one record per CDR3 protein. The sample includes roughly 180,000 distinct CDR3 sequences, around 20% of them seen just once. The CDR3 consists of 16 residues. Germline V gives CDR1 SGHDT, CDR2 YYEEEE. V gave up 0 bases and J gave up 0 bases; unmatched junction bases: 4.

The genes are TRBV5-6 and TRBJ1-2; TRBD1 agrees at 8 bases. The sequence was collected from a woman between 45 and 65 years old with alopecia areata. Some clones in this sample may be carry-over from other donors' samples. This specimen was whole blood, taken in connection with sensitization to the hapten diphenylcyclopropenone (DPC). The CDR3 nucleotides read TGTGCCAGCAGCTTGGGACAGGGGAGAACTAACTATGGCTACACCTTC. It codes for CASSLGQGRTNYGYTF.